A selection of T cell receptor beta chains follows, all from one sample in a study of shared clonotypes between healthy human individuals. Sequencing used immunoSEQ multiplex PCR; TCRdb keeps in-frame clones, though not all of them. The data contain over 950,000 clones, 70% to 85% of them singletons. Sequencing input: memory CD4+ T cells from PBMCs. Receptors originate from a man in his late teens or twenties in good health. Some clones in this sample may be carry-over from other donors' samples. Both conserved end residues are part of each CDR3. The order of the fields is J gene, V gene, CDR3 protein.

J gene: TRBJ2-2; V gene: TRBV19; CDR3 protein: CASSIKTSGRYGGELFF
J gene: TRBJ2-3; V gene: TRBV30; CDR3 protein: CAWSLGLSTDTQYF
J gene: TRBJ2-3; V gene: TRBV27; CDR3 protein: CASNPTGHTDTQYF
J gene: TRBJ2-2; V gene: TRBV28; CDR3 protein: CASSLVGGRTGELFF
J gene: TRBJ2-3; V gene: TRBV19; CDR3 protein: CASSMLGQGADTQYF
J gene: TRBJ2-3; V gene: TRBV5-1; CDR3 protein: CASSLGELDQSDTQYF
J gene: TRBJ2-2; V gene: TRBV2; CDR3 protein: CASSELAGAGRTGELFF
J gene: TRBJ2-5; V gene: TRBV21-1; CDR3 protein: CATALGQCKETQYF
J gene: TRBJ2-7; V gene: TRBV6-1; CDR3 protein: CASSGTLSAGGSYEQYF
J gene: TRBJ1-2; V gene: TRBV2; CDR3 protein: CASRADRSDYGYTF
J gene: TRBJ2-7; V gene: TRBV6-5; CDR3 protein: CASKGNYEQYF
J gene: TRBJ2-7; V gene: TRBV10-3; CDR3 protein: CATKTSGTEEQYF
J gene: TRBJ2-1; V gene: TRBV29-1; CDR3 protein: CSVETAESSYNEQFF
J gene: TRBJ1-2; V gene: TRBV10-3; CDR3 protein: CAISESTDYGYTF
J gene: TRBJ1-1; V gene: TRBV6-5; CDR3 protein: CASIQDTEAFF
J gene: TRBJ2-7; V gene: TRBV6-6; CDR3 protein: CASRKQGSNEQYF
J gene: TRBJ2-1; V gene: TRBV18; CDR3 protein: CASSLDWRADYNEQFF
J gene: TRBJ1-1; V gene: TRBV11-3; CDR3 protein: CASSFSHPNTEAFF
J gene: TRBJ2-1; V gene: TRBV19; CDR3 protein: CASSILGGLQYLEQFF
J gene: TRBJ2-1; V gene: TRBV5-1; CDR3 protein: CASSPGGTGKYNEQFF
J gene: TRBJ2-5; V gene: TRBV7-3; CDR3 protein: CASSLFPAGDQETQYF
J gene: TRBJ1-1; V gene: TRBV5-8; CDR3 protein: CASSLGWGTEAFF
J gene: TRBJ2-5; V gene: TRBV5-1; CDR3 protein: CASSLWATGDPQETQYF
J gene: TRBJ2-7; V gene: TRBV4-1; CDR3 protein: CASSLAGTLYEQYF
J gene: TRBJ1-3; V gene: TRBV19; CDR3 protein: CASSIARRSGNTIYF
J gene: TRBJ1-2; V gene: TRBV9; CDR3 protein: CASSVVGGGYTF
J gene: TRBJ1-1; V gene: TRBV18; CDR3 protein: CASSPTQGMNTEAFF
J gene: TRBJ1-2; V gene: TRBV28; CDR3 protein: CASALDSYGYTF
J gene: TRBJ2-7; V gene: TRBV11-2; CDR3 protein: CASSSRDGAEQYF
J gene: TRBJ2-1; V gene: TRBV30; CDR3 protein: CAWTRDRGHEQFF
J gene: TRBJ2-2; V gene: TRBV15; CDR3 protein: CATSRGPGGRNTGELFF
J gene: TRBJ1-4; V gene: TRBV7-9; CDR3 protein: CASSLRGTLGEKLFF
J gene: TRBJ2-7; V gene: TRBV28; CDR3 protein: CASSQTSGPPLEQYF
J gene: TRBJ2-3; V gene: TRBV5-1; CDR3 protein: CASSLGPPTDTQYF
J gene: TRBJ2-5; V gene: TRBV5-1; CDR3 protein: CASSLELRSGETQYF
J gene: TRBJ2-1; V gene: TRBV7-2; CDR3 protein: CASSLMSGYNEQFF
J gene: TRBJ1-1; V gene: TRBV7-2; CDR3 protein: CASSLKLRTEAFF
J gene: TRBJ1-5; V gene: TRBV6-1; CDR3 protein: CASSEDVTGNQPQHF
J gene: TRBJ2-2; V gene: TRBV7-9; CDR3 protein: CASSLQDTGELFF
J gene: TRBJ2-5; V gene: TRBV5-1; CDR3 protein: CASSLLASGGGETQYF
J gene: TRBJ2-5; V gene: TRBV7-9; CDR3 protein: CASSPQLAGQETQYF
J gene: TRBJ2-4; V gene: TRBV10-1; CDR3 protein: CASSESLAKNIQYF
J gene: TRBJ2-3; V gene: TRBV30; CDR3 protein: CAWSRGRSDTQYF
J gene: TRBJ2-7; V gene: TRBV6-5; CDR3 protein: CASSYAGQRYEQYF
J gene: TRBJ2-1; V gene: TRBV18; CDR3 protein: CASSPPGLALNEQFF
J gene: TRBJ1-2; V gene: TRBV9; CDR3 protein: CASSVGPTNYGYTF
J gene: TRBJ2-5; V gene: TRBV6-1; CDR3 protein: CASSPLAGSGETQYF
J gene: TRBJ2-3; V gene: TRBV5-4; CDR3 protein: CASSSRGAADTQYF
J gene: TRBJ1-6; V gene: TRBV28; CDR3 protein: CASSSWRGNSPLHF
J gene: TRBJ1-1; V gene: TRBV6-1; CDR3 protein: CASSEGQGSFF